This T cell receptor beta chain originates from a study of T cells in localized non-small cell lung cancer. General study points: Among the top 100 tumor clones, a median approximately 62 appeared in adjacent lung.

Comments on this clone: Antigen: not known.

The germline V and J ends were trimmed by 5 bases and 10 bases, with 15 bases remaining between them. CDR1 is MDHEN, CDR2 SYDVKM, per germline. This CDR3 contains 14 residues. Some clones are missing from TCRdb's copy, which holds only in-frame ones; the method was immunoSEQ multiplex PCR. Among a few thousand clones listed, around 20% were seen once. The sample was lung tumor tissue, taken before any cancer treatment. This chain uses TRBV28 with TRBJ1-6; TRBD1 might be the D (5 bases). The receptor was derived from a man aged 40 to 70 with stage I lung adenocarcinoma. The CDR3 sequence is CASSPGGALSPLHF. The CDR3 DNA follows: TGTGCCAGCAGTCCTGGAGGGGCGCTCTCACCCCTCCACTTT.